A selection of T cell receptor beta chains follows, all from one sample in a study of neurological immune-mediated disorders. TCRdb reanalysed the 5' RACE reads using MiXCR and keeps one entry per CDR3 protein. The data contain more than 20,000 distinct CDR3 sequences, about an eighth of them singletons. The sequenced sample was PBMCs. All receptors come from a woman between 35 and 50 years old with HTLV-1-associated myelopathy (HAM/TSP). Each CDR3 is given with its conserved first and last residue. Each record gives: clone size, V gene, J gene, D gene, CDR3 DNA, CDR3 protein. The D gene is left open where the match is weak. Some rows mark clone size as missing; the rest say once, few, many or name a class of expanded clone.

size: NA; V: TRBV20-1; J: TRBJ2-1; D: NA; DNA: TGCAGTGCTAGAAGGGGCTGGGCAGTTGGTGAGCAGTTCTTC; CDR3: CSARRGWAVGEQFF
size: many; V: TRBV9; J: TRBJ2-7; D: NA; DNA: TGTGCCAGCAGCACACGGGCCTACGAGCAGTACTTC; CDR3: CASSTRAYEQYF
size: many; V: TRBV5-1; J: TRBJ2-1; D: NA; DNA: TGCGCCAGCAGCTCTACAGCTCCGAGAACGTACAATGAGCAGTTCTTC; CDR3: CASSSTAPRTYNEQFF
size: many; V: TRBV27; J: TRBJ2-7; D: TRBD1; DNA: TGTGCCAGCAGTCGGTCGACAGGGAGCTCCTACGAGCAGTACTTC; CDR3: CASSRSTGSSYEQYF
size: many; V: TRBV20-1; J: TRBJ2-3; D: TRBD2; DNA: TGCAGTGCTAGAGATGTTAACGGGGGGGCCGTAGATACGCAGTATTTT; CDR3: CSARDVNGGAVDTQYF
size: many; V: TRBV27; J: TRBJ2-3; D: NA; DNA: TGTGCCAGCAGTTTAGGAGATACGCAGTATTTT; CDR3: CASSLGDTQYF
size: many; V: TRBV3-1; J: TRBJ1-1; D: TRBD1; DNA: TGTGCCAGCAGTCGACGTACGGGACAGGTGAACGCTTTCTTT; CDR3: CASSRRTGQVNAFF
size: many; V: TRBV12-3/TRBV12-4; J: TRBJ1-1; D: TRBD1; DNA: TGTGCCAGCAGCCCCGGGGGGGCAGGGGGCTTTACGGCTTTCTTT; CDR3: CASSPGGAGGFTAFF
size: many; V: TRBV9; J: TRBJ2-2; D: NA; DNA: TGTGCCAGCAGCCTCTTGACGGGCACCGGGGAGCTGTTTTTT; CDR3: CASSLLTGTGELFF
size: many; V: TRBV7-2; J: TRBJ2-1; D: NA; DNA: TGTGCCAGCAACCGGGGGAGCTCCTACAATGAGCAGTTCTTC; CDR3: CASNRGSSYNEQFF
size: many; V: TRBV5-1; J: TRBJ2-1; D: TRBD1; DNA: TGCGCCAGCAGCAGCCAACTTGGGACAGGGGGCAATGAGCAGTTCTTC; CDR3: CASSSQLGTGGNEQFF
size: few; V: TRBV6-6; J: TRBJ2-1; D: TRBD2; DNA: TGTGCCAGCAGTCTTAGCGGGAGGTCAGGTGAGCAGTTCTTC; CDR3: CASSLSGRSGEQFF
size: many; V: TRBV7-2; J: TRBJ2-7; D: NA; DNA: TGTGCCAGCAGCCCAAAGGCAGGTGGCAACGAGCAGTACTTC; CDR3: CASSPKAGGNEQYF
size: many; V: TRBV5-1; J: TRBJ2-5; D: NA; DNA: TGCGCCAGCAGCTTGGCCCCGGGGCTACAAGAGACCCAGTACTTC; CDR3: CASSLAPGLQETQYF
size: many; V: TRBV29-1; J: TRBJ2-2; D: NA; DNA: TGCAGCGTTGAAGAATCCCGCACCGGGGAGCTGTTTTTT; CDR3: CSVEESRTGELFF
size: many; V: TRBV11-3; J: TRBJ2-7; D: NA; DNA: TGTGCCAGCATCGCTGCTCTTCCCTACGAGCAGTACTTC; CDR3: CASIAALPYEQYF
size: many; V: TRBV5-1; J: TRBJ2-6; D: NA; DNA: TGCGCCAGCAGCACTGGAGGACAGACTACCTACTCTGGGGCCAACGTCCTGACTTTC; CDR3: CASSTGGQTTYSGANVLTF
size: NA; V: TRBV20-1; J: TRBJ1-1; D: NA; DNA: TGCAGTGCCGAGGATCTCGCCACTCCCTCTGAAGCTTACTTT; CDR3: CSAEDLATPSEAYF
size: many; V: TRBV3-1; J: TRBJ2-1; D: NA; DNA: TGTGCCAGCAGCCGACTAGGGAATGAGCAGTTCTTC; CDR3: CASSRLGNEQFF
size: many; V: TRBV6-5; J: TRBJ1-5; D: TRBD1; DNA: TGTGCCAGCAGCCCATCATCCGGGACAGGGTGGAATCAGCCCCAGCATTTT; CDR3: CASSPSSGTGWNQPQHF
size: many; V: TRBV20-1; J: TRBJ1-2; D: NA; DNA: TGCAGTGCTAGAATAACCCTCAGGGATTTTAACTATGGCTACACCTTC; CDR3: CSARITLRDFNYGYTF
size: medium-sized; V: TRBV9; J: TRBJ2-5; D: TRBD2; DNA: TGTGCCAGCAGCGTAGGTGGGCAGCGGGGGGCACAAGAGACCCAGTACTTC; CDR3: CASSVGGQRGAQETQYF
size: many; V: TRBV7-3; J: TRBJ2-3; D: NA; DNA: TGTGCCAGCAGCTCCCTCAGGGATAATACGCAGTATTTT; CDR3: CASSSLRDNTQYF
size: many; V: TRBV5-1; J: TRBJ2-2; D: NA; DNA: TGCGCCAGCAGCTTGGTGGCGGGAAGGGCCGGGGAGCTGTTTTTT; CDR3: CASSLVAGRAGELFF
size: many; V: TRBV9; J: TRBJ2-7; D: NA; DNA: TGTGCCAGCAGCGTAGAGGGGGGGCAGGGGGCGCACGAGCAGTACTTC; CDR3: CASSVEGGQGAHEQYF
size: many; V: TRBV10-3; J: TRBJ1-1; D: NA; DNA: TGTGCCATCAGAGGAGGCGGGGGCAACACTGAAGCTTTCTTT; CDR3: CAIRGGGGNTEAFF
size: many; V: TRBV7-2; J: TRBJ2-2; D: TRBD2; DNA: TGTGCCAGCAGCTCCCTTGGGGGGGCGAACACCGGGGAGCTGTTTTTT; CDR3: CASSSLGGANTGELFF
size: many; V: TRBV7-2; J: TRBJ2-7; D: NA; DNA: TGTGCCAGCAGCTTAGTGTCAGGGTCCTACGAGCAGTACTTC; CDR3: CASSLVSGSYEQYF
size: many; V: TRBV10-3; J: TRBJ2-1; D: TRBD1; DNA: TGTGCCATCAGTCCGGGACAGGGTATAAAAAATGAGCAGTTCTTC; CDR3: CAISPGQGIKNEQFF
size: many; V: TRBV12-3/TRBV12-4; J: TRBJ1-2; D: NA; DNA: TGTGCCAGCAGTTTACAGGGGCCCTTAAGCTATGGCTACACCTTC; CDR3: CASSLQGPLSYGYTF
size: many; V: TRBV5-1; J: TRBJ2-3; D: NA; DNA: TGCGCCAGCAGCGACGGGACGACAGATACGCAGTATTTT; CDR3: CASSDGTTDTQYF
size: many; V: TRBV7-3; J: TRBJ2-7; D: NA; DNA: TGTGCCAGCAGTCCCTCAGGGGAGGGGTACGAGCAGTACTTC; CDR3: CASSPSGEGYEQYF
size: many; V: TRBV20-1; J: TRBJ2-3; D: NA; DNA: TGCAGTGCTAGAGAGATGGGCCATACCCGCACAGATACGCAGTATTTT; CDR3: CSAREMGHTRTDTQYF
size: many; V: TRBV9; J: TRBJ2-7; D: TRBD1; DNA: TGTGCCAGCAATCGACAGGGGGCTGGAGAGCAGTACTTC; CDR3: CASNRQGAGEQYF
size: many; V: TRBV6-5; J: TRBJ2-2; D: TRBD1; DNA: TGTGCCAGCACCTACGGGCGGAAGACAGGGGCAAACGGGGAGCTGTTTTTT; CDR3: CASTYGRKTGANGELFF
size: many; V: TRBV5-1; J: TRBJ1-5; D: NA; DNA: TGCGCCAGCAGCTTGGGGGTTGGAGGGGATAGCAATCAGCCCCAGCATTTT; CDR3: CASSLGVGGDSNQPQHF
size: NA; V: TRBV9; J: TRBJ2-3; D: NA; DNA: TGTGTCAGCAGCGTAGTGGGGGAATCGGATACGCAGTATTTT; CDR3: CVSSVVGESDTQYF
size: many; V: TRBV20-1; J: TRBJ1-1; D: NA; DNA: TGCAGTGCCCTGCGGGGGGCCCCCACTGAAGCTTTCTTT; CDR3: CSALRGAPTEAFF
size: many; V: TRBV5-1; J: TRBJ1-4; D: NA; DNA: TGCGCCAGCAGCGAAACTCCAGGGGCAACTAATGAAAAACTGTTTTTT; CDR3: CASSETPGATNEKLFF
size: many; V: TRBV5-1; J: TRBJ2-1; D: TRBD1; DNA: TGCGCCAGCAGCTTTCCGGGACAGCGCTACAATGAGCAGTTCTTC; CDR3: CASSFPGQRYNEQFF
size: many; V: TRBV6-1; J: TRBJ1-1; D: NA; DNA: TGTGCCAGCAGTGGAAGATCGTCTGAAGCTTTCTTT; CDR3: CASSGRSSEAFF
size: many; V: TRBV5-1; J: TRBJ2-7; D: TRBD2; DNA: TGCGCCAGCAGCCCCGGGACTAGCGGGACCTACGAGCAGTACTTC; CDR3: CASSPGTSGTYEQYF
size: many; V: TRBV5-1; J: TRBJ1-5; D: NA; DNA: TGCGCCAGCAGCTTAAGGCCGGGGAGCAATCAGCCCCAGCATTTT; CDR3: CASSLRPGSNQPQHF
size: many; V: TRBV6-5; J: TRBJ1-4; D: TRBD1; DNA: TGTGCCAGCAGTTACTCCAGGGCAGGGGGCGAGGAAAAACTGTTTTTT; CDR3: CASSYSRAGGEEKLFF
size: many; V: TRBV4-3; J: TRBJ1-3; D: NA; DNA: TGCGCCAGCAGCCAGCAAATCTCTGGAAACACCATATATTTT; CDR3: CASSQQISGNTIYF
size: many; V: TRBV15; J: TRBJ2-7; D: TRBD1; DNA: TGTGCCACCAGCAGAGAATATGGGACAGCCTACGAGCAGTACTTC; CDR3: CATSREYGTAYEQYF
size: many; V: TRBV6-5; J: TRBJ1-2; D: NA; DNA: TGTGCCAGCAGTTACGGGTCAGGGGAGATTCGTGGCTACACCTTC; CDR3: CASSYGSGEIRGYTF
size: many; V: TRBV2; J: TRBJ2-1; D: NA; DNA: TGTGCCAGCAGTGGACTAGTCTCTCTCAATGAGCAGTTCTTC; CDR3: CASSGLVSLNEQFF
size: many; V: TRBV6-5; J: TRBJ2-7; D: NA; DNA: TGTGCCAGCACCCGGCAGACGGGGGAGCAGTACTTC; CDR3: CASTRQTGEQYF
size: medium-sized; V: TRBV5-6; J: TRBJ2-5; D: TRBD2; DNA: TGTGCCAGCAGCTCCGGGGGGGGGGCAGGGGAGACCCAGTACTTC; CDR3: CASSSGGGAGETQYF
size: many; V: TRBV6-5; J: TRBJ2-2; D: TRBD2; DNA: TGTGCCAGCAGGCTAGCGGGAGAGGTGGGGGAGCTGTTTTTT; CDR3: CASRLAGEVGELFF
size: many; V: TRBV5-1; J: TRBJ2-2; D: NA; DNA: TGCGCCAGCAGCTTGGGTAGGGGCCCAGCGAACACCGGGGAGCTGTTTTTT; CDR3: CASSLGRGPANTGELFF
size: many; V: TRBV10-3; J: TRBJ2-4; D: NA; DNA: TGTGCCATCAGCGATATGGGGAAACAGTACTTC; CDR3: CAISDMGKQYF
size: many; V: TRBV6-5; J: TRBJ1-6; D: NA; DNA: TGTGCCAGCAGTTCAACCTACCGGGACAATCTGTGGGCCCTCCACTTT; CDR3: CASSSTYRDNLWALHF
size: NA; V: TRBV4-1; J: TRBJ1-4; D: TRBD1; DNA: TGCGCCAGCAGCCCCGACAGGGAGAAGGGAGAACTGTTTTTT; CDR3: CASSPDREKGELFF
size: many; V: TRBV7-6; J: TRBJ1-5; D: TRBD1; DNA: TGTGCCAGCAGCCAAGGGACAGGGGCGGATCAGCCCCAGCATTTT; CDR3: CASSQGTGADQPQHF